This T cell receptor (beta chain) was captured in a study of CD8 T cells in ankylosing spondylitis. Each CDR3 protein gets one entry after TCRdb re-called the 5' RACE reads with MiXCR. The table shows approximately 500,000 distinct CDR3 sequences, with roughly 13% occurring only once. This clonotype was detected only a few times. Its antigen is not identified. The study's findings and limits: Earlier literature documents some of the motif variants in reactive arthritis synovial fluid and blood. Characteristic, it appeared, of ankylosing spondylitis blood was a TCR beta motif of eight or nine highly homologous variants.

The trim removed 2 bases at V and 3 bases at J, leaving 4 bases unmatched. Germline assignment: CDR1 DFQATT and CDR2 SNEGSKA (reference sequence). The CDR3 loop spans 16 amino acids. This chain connects TRBV20-1 to TRBJ2-1; 13 bases match TRBD2. This clonotype was obtained from a male donor with ankylosing spondylitis. Sequencing was done on a sample of blood, either unsorted or a sorted T cell fraction (not recorded which). The CDR3 region has the DNA TGCAGTGCTAGAACTAGCGGGAGGGGAAACTACAATGAGCAGTTCTTC. Translated: CSARTSGRGNYNEQFF.